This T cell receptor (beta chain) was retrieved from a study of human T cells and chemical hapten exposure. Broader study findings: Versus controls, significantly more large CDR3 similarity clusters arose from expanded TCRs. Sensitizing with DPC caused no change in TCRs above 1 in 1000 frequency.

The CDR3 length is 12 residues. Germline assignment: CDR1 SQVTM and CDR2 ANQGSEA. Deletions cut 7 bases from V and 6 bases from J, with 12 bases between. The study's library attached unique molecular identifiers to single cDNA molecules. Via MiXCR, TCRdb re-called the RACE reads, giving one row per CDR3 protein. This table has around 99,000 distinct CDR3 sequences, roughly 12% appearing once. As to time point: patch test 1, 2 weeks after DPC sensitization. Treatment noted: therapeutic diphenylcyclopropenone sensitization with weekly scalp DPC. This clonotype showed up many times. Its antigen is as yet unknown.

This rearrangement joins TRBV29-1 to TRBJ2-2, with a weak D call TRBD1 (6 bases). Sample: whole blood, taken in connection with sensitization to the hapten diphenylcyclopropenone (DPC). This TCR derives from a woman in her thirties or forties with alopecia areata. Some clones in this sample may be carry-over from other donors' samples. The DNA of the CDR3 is TGCAGCGGCCTCGAGGGGGCCGGGGAGCTGTTTTTT. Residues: CSGLEGAGELFF.